This note documents a single T cell receptor (beta chain) sequence. Its antigen is not identified. These data are taken from a study of cytomegalovirus exposure and HLA in healthy donors. Findings and limits, study-wide: HLA alleles were associated with 15,000 to 20,000 TCR beta sequences in a later analysis at 0.05 false discovery rate. Both high specificity and high sensitivity reportedly marked the classifier's diagnosis of cytomegalovirus status.

V lost 0 bases to trimming and J lost 5 bases; unmatched junction nucleotides: 2. CDR1 and CDR2 (germline): SGHRS, YFSETQ. This CDR3 has 14 amino acids. The PCR made use of 60 Vbeta and 13 Jbeta primers. Method: immunoSEQ multiplex PCR; TCRdb's copy keeps in-frame clones and lacks some. This repertoire comprises about 140,000 clones; its ten largest clones make up about 2.2%. The source of this sequence is a woman between 18 and 29 years old in good health and CMV-seronegative. The sequenced sample was PBMCs. V is TRBV5-1 and J is TRBJ1-1, with 9 positions matching TRBD1. For the CDR3, the DNA is TGCGCCAGCAGCTTGGGGACAGGGGATACTGAAGCTTTCTTT. Protein product: CASSLGTGDTEAFF. The full variable domain, with the rest looked up from reference TRBV5-1 and TRBJ1-1, is KAGVTQTPRYLIKTRGQQVTLSCSPISGHRSVSWYQQTPGQGLQFLFEYFSETQRNKGNFPGRFSGRQFSNSRSEMNVSTLELGDSALYLCASSLGTGDTEAFFGQGTRLTVV.